This paragraph reports one T cell receptor (beta chain). The sample originates from a study of shared clonotypes between healthy human individuals. Naive CD8 cells lacked CD45RO, underwent positive selection for CCR7 and left out terminally differentiated effector memory CD45RA+ cells. Healthy and HIV-negative, the adult donors had no recent acute infections or vaccinations. Deep was the level at which the assay was run. Here immunoSEQ multiplex PCR was the method, and the copy in TCRdb shows in-frame clones only, minus some. The sample carries about 1,800,000 clones, around 96% recorded once. The CDR3 loop spans 12 amino acids. V lost 5 bases to trimming and J lost 8 bases, with 10 bases between them. In germline, CDR1 is SGHAT, CDR2 FQNNGV.

This receptor was taken from a man younger than 35 in good health. Material: naive CD8+ T cells sorted from blood. V gene TRBV11-2 combines with J gene TRBJ2-1; possible D gene TRBD2, 6 bases. The CDR3, as DNA: TGTGCCAGCAGCCCGCCGGGGGATGAGCAGTTCTTC. Translation gives CASSPPGDEQFF.